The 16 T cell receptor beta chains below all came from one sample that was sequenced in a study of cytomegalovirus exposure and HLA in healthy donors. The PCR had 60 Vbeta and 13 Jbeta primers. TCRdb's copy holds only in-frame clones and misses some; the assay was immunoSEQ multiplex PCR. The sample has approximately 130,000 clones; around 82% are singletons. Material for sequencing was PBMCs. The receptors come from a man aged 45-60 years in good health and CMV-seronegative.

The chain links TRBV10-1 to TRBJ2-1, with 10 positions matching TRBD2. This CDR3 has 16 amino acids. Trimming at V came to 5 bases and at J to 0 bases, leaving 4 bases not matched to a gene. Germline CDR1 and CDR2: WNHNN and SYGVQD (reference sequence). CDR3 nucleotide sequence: TGCGCCAGCAGTTACCTAGCGGGAGTCTCCTACAATGAGCAGTTCTTC. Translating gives CASSYLAGVSYNEQFF.

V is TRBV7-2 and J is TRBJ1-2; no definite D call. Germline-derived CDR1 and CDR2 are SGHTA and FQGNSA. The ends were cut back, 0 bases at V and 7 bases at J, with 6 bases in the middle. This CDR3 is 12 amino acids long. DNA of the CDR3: TGTGCCAGCAGCTTAGCGCACTCTGGCTACACCTTC. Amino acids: CASSLAHSGYTF.

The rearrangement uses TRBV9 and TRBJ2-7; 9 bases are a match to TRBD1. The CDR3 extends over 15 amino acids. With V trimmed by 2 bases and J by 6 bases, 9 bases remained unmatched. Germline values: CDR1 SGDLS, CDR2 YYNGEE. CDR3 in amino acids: CASSVMGQGGGEQYF. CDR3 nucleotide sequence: TGTGCCAGCAGCGTGATGGGACAGGGAGGGGGCGAGCAGTACTTC.

Here the CDR3 reads CASSFPRGGSNQPQHF. The DNA of the CDR3 is TGTGCCAGCAGTTTTCCCCGGGGGGGAAGCAATCAGCCCCAGCATTTT. This chain links TRBV28 with TRBJ1-5, with D possibly matching TRBD1 (5 bases). V was shortened by 3 bases and J by 1 base, with 13 bases between the two germline ends. CDR3 length equals 16 residues. Germline-derived CDR1 and CDR2 are MDHEN and SYDVKM.

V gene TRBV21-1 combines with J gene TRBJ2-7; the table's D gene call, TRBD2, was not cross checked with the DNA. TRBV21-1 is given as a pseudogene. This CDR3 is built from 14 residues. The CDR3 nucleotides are TGTGCCAGCAGCAGGAGGAAGAATCCCATCGAGCAGTACTTC. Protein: CASSRRKNPIEQYF.

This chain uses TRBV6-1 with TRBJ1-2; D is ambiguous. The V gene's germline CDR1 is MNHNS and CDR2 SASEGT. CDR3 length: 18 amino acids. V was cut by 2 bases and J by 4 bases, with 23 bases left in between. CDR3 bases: TGTGCCAGCAGTGAACAAGTTGGGTTCGTGGGCCGGTTCTATGGCTACACCTTC. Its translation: CASSEQVGFVGRFYGYTF.

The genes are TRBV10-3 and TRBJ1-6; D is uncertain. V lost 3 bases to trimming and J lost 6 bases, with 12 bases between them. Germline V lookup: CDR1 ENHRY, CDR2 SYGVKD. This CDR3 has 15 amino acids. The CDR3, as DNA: TGTGCCATCAGTGATCGAGACGGACTTAATTCACCCCTCCACTTT. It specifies CAISDRDGLNSPLHF.

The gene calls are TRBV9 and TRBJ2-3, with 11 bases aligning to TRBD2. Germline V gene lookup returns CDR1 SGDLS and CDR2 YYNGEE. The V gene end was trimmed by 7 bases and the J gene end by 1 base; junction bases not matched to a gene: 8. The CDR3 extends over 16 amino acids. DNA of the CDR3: TGTGCCAGCGGTCTGGGGGGACTAGCGGGCACAGATACGCAGTATTTT. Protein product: CASGLGGLAGTDTQYF.

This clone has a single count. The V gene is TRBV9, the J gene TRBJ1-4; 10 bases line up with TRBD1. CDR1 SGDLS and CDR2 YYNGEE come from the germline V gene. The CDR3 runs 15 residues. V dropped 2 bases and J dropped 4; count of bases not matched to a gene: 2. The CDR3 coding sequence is TGTGCCAGCAGCGTCGACAGGGGGCGTAATGAAAAACTGTTTTTT. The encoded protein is CASSVDRGRNEKLFF. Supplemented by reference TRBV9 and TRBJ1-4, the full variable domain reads DSGVTQTPKHLITATGQRVTLRCSPRSGDLSVYWYQQSLDQGLQFLIQYYNGEERAKGNILERFSAQQFPDLHSELNLSSLELGDSALYFCASSVDRGRNEKLFFGSGTQLSVL.

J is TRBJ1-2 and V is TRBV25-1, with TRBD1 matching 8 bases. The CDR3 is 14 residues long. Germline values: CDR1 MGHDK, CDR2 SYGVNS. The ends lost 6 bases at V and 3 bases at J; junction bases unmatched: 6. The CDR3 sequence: CASRQGGAYYGYTF. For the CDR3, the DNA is TGTGCCAGCAGACAGGGGGGGGCGTACTATGGCTACACCTTC.

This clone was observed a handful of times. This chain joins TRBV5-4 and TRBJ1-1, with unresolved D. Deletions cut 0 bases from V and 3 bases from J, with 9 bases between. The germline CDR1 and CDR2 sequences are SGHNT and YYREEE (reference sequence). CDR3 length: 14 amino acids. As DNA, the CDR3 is TGTGCCAGCAGCTTGGAGAGGGAGGACACTGAAGCTTTCTTT. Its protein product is CASSLEREDTEAFF.

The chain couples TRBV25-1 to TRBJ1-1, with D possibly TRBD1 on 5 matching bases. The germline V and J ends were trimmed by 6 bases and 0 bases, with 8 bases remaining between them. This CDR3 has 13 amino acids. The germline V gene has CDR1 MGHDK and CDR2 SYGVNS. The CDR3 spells CASRGHLNTEAFF. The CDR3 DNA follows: TGTGCCAGCAGAGGACATTTGAACACTGAAGCTTTCTTT.

The CDR3 region is CASSLNYGYTF. In DNA form, the CDR3 reads TGTGCCAGCAGTCTCAACTATGGCTACACCTTC. This chain connects TRBV28 to TRBJ1-2; D gene uncertain. Trimming left V 5 bases short and J 2 bases short, with 3 bases between. Per germline, CDR1 MDHEN and CDR2 SYDVKM. This CDR3 comprises 11 residues.

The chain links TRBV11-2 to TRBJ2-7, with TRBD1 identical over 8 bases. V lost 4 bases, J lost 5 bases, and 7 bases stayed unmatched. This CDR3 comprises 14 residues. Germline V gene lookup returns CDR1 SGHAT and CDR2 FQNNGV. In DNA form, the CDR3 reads TGTGCCAGCAGCTCAACGACAGGGGTACACGAGCAGTACTTC. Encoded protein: CASSSTTGVHEQYF.

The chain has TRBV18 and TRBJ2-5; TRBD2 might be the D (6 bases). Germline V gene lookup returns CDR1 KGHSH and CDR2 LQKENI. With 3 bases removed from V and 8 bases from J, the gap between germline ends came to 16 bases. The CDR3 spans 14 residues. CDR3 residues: CASSPLGGLDTQYF. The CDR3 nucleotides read TGTGCCAGCTCACCCCTGGGGGGACTGGACACCCAGTACTTC. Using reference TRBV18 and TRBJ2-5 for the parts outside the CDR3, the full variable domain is NAGVMQNPRHLVRRRGQEARLRCSPMKGHSHVYWYRQLPEEGLKFMVYLQKENIIDESGMPKERFSAEFPKEGPSILRIQQVVRGDSAAYFCASSPLGGLDTQYFGPGTRLLVL.

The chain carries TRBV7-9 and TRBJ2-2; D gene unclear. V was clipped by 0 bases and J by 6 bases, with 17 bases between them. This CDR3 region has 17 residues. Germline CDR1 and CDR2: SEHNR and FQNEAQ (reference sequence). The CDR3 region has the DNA TGTGCCAGCAGCTTAGCCCTCATCCCCGGGTACGCCGGGGAGCTGTTTTTT. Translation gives CASSLALIPGYAGELFF.